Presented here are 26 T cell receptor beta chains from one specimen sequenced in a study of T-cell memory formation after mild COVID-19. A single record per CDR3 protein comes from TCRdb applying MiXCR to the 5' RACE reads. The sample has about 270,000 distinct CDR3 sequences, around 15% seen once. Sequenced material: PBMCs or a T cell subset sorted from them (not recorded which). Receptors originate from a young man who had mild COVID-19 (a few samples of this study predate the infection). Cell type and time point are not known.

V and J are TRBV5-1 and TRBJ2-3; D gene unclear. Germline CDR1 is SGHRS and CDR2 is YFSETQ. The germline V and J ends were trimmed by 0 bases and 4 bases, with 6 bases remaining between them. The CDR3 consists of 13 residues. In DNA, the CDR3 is TGCGCCAGCAGCTTGGTTATTGCAGATACGCAGTATTTT. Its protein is CASSLVIADTQYF. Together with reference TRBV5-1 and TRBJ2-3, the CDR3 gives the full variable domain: KAGVTQTPRYLIKTRGQQVTLSCSPISGHRSVSWYQQTPGQGLQFLFEYFSETQRNKGNFPGRFSGRQFSNSRSEMNVSTLELGDSALYLCASSLVIADTQYFGPGTRLTVL.

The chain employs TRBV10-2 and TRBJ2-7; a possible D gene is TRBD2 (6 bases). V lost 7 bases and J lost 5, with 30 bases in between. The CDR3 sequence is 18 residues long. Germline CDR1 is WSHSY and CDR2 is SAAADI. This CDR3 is CASTGRSLRGIIRNEQYF. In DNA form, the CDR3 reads TGCGCCAGCACTGGCCGATCCCTCCGGGGGATCATTCGAAACGAGCAGTACTTC.

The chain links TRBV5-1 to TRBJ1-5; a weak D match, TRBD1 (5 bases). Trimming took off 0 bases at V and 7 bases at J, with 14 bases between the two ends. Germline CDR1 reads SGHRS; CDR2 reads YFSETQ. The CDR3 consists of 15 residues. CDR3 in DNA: TGCGCCAGCAGCTTGGCCGGCCAGGGTGGACAGCCCCAGCATTTT. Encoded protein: CASSLAGQGGQPQHF.

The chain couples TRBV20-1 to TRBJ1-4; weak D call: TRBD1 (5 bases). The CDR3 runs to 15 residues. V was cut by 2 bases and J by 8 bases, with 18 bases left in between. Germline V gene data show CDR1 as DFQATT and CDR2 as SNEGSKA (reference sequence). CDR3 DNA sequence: TGCAGTGCTAGACCCCCGGGGGACGTCGGGGAAAAACTGTTTTTT. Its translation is CSARPPGDVGEKLFF.

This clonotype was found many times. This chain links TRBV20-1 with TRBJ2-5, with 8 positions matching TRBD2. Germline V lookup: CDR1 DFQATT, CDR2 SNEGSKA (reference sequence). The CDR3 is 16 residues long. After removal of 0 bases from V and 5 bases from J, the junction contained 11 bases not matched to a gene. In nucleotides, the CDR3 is TGCAGTGCTAGAGATCGACCGGGGGGGCCTAGTGAGACCCAGTACTTC. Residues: CSARDRPGGPSETQYF.

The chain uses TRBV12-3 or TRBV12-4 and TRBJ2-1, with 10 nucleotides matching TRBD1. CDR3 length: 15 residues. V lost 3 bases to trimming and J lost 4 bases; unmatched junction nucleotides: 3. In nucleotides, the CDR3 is TGTGCCAGCAGTTTCTGGGACAGGGGTTACAATGAGCAGTTCTTC. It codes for CASSFWDRGYNEQFF.

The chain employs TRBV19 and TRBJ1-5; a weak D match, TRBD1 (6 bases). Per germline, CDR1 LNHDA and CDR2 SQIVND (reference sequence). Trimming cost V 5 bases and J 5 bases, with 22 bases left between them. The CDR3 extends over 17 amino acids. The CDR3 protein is CASSLGHLGQFDQPQHF. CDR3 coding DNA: TGTGCCAGTAGTCTCGGACACCTTGGACAGTTTGATCAGCCCCAGCATTTT.

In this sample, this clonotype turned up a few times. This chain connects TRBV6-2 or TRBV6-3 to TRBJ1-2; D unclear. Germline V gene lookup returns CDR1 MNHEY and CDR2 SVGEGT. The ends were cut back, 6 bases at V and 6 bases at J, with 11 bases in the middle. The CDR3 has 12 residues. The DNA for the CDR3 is TGTGCCAGCAGCCAGACCGAGGATGGCTACACCTTC. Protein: CASSQTEDGYTF.

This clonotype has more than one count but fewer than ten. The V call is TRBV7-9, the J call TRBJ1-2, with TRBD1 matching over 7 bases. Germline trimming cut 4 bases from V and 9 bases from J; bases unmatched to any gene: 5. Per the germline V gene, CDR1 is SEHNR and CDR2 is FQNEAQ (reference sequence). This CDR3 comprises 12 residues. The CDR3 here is CASSSRGESYTF. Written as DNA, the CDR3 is TGTGCCAGCAGCTCCAGGGGGGAGAGCTACACCTTC.

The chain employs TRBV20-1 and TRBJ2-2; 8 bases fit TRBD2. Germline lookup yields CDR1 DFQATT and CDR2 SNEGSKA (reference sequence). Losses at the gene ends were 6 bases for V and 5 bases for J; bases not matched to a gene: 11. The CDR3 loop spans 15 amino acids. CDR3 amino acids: CSAQSGGGSTGELFF. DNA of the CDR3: TGCAGTGCCCAAAGCGGGGGCGGATCAACCGGGGAGCTGTTTTTT.

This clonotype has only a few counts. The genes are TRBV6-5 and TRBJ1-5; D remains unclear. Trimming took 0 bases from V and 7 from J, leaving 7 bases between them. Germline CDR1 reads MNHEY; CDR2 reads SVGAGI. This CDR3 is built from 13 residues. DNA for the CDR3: TGTGCCAGCAGTTACTCGACGGGGCAGCCCCAGCATTTT. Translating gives CASSYSTGQPQHF.

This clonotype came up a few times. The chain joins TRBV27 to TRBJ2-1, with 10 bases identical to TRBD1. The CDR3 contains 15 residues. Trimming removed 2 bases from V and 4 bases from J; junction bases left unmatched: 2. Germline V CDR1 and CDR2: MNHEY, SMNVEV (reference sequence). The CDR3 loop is CASSLRTGGYNEQFF. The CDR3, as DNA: TGTGCCAGCAGTTTACGGACAGGGGGGTACAATGAGCAGTTCTTC.

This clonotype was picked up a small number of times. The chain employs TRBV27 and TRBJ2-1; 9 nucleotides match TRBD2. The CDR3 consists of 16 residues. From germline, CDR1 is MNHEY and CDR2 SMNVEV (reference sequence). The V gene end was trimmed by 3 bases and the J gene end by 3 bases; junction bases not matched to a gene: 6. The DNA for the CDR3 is TGTGCCAGCAGTTTGCGGGGGGGTTCTCACTACAATGAGCAGTTCTTC. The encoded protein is CASSLRGGSHYNEQFF.

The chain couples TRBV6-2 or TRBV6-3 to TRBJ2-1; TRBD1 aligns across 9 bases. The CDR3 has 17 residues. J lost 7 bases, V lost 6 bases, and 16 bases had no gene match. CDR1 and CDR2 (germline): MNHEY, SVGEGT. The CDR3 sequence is CASSPQGAGASWNEQFF. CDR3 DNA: TGTGCCAGCAGCCCACAGGGGGCAGGTGCAAGTTGGAATGAGCAGTTCTTC.

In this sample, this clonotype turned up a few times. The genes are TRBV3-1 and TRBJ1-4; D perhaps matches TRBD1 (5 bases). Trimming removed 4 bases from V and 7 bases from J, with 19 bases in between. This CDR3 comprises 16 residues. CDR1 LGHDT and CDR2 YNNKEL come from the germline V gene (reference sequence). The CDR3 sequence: CASSREVSWGGEKLFF. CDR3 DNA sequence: TGTGCCAGCAGCCGAGAGGTGTCGTGGGGCGGTGAAAAACTGTTTTTT.

The CDR3 DNA follows: TGCAGTGCCGCGGGACAGGGATATGATGGCTACACCTTC. This encodes CSAAGQGYDGYTF. The rearrangement uses TRBV20-1 and TRBJ1-2; TRBD1 aligns across 9 bases. The trim removed 6 bases at V and 6 bases at J, leaving 8 bases unmatched. Germline V CDR1 and CDR2: DFQATT, SNEGSKA (reference sequence). CDR3 length: 13 amino acids.

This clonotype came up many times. The CDR3 loop reads CASSLVSLGRFLTGPGGGYTF. CDR3 in DNA: TGTGCCAGCAGCTTGGTTTCGTTGGGCAGATTTTTGACAGGGCCTGGGGGTGGCTACACCTTC. The gene calls are TRBV7-2 and TRBJ1-2; TRBD1 matches at 7 bases. CDR1 and CDR2 (germline): SGHTA, FQGNSA. This CDR3 has 21 amino acids. After removal of 3 bases from V and 7 bases from J, the junction contained 29 bases not matched to a gene.

The CDR3 bases are TGTGCCAGCAGACCGGCCGGGGGACTCCAGGAGACCCAGTACTTC. Residues: CASRPAGGLQETQYF. The V call is TRBV6-5, the J call TRBJ2-5; D possibly corresponds to TRBD2 (6 bases). From germline, CDR1 is MNHEY and CDR2 SVGAGI. V lost 6 bases, J lost 5 bases, and 19 bases lay in between. The CDR3 length is 15 residues.

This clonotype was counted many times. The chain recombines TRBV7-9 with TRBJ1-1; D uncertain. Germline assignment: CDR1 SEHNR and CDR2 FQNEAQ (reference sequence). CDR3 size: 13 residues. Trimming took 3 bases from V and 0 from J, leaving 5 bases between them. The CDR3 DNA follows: TGTGCCAGCAGCTTCGATATGAACACTGAAGCTTTCTTT. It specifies CASSFDMNTEAFF.

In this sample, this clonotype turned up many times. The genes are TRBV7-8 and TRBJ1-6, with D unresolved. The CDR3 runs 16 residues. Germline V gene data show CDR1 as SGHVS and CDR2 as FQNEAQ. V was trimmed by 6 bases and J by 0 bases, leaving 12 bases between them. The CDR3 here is CASRPVPSSYNSPLHF. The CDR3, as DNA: TGTGCCAGCAGACCCGTCCCGAGCTCCTATAATTCACCCCTCCACTTT.

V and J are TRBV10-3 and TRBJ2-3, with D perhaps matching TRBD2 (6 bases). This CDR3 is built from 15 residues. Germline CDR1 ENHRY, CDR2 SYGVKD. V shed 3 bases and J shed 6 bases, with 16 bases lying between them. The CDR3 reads CAISERGSAGDTQYF. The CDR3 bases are TGTGCCATCAGTGAACGGGGTAGCGCGGGGGATACGCAGTATTTT.

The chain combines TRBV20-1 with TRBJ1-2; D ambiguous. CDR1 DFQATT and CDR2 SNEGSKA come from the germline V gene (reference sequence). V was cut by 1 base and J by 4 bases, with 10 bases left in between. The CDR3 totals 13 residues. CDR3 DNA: TGCAGTGCTAGAGTCGAAATGACCTATGGCTACACCTTC. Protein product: CSARVEMTYGYTF.

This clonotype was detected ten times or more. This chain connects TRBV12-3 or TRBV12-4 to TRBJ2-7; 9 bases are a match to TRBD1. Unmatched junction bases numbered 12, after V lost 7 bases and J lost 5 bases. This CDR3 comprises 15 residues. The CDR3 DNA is TGTGCCAGCACCATGACAGGGGGATCTTGGCACGAGCAGTACTTC. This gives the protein CASTMTGGSWHEQYF.

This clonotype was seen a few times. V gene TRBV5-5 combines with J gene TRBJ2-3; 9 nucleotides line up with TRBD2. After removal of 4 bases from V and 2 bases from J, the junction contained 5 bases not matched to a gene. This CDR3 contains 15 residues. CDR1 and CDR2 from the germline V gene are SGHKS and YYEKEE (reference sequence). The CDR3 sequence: CASSASGGTTDTQYF. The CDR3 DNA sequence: TGTGCCAGCAGCGCCAGCGGGGGGACCACAGATACGCAGTATTTT.

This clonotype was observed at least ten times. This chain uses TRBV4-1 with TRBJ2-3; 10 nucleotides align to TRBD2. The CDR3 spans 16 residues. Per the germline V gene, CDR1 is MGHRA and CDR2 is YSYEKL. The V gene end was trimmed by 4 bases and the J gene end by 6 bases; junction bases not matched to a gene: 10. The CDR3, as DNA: TGCGCCAGCAGCCGGCGTAGGAGCGGGGGGGCGGATACGCAGTATTTT. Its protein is CASSRRRSGGADTQYF.

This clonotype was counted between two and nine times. The chain's CDR3 is CASSHKGPPVYNEQFF. For the CDR3, the DNA is TGTGCCAGCAGCCATAAGGGCCCACCCGTGTACAATGAGCAGTTCTTC. The J gene is TRBJ2-1, the V gene TRBV5-5, with D hard to call. This CDR3 has 16 amino acids. Germline CDR1 reads SGHKS; CDR2 reads YYEKEE (reference sequence). With 4 bases removed from V and 4 bases from J, the gap between germline ends came to 18 bases.